The sample holds a few counts of the clone carrying this T cell receptor (beta chain). Its target is unknown. Primers: 60 Vbeta forward and 13 Jbeta reverse. Data came from immunoSEQ multiplex PCR; TCRdb stores just in-frame clones and leaves some out. This sample has about 140,000 clones, with roughly 80% found just once. This specimen comes from a study of cytomegalovirus exposure and HLA in healthy donors. Overall study results and limits: An analysis done earlier found most TCR beta V segments productive about 87% or about 30% of the time.

Healthy bone marrow donors supplied every sample. This clonotype was sampled from a man aged 35 to 55 in good health and CMV-seronegative. The sequencing sample was made of PBMCs.

The CDR3: CASNPTGNTGELFF. CDR3 nucleotide sequence: TGTGCCAGCAACCCTACAGGGAACACCGGGGAGCTGTTTTTT. The V call is TRBV5-4, the J call TRBJ2-2; TRBD1 is a possible D gene (5 bases). The CDR3 is made up of 14 amino acids. V shed 6 bases and J shed 1 base, with 10 bases lying between them. Germline V gene lookup returns CDR1 SGHNT and CDR2 YYREEE (reference sequence).